What follows is one TCR beta chain and its context. Its antigen remains undetermined. No per-base quality is available; no much larger clone lies one base away. This entry is derived from a study of cytomegalovirus exposure and HLA in healthy donors (dated by TCRdb to between 2016 and 2019). In terms of the full investigation: According to a later analysis, the 100 to 150 validation repertoires were produced on the same platform as the approximately 690 repertoires of the first cohort. A separate validation cohort of about 110 different subjects was used in addition to the 666-subject first cohort. The study aimed to test whether cataloging public T cell receptors could reveal signatures of past pathogen exposure. The study combined high-throughput TCR immunosequencing, statistical association of individual TCRs with disease status, and machine learning to predict cytomegalovirus infection status.

The germline V and J ends show losses of 6 bases and 2 bases respectively, and no gene match explains 10 bases of the junction. From its cysteine to its phenylalanine, the CDR3 spans 15 amino acids. The CDR3 DNA has 45 bases and is translated from base 1. Taken from the germline V gene, the CDR1 and CDR2 loops are MRHNA and SNTAGT. The paper's findings and limits, for the study overall: The study listed 150 to 200 TCR beta chains as associated with cytomegalovirus. The authors suggested that the approach could potentially be extended to other disease states and immunological phenotypes. Subsequent analysis determined that TCRs grouped into clusters in the first cohort also showed a tendency toward co-occurrence across the approximately 120 validation repertoires, and approximately 94% of cluster scores exceeded 0. Most TCR sequences were observed very rarely across donors, whereas some public TCRs were present in many individuals. The classifier was reported to diagnose cytomegalovirus status with high specificity and sensitivity in both the original and validation cohorts. In vitro tests confirmed that a few of the cytomegalovirus-associated TCR beta chains recognize cytomegalovirus antigens. A later analysis had no HLA typing for the validation cohort, so co-occurrence there was scored across all 120 repertoires.

Separate from the approximately 730-subject first cohort, the validation cohort of over 90 subjects was the group to which the donors belonged. Library generation was performed with the immunoSEQ multiplex PCR assay. The authors' pipeline ran thus. To diagnose cytomegalovirus status from the catalog of TCR beta chain sequences, a statistical classification framework was built. TCRdb provides this immuneACCESS table in a form limited to in-frame rearrangements. Some clones are lacking; in checked studies, under half of them reflect an unresolved V gene, and why the rest are absent is not known. Clone size and V and J calls were adopted from that table, with D and trimming inferred from the DNA. This sample comprises tens of thousands of clones, roughly 95% of them detected only once. The ten largest clonotypes hold roughly 1.6% of the sample.

Sequencing was carried out using PBMCs. Recombination joined TRBV6-4 with TRBJ2-7, and TRBD1 matches 7 of the central bases. The TCR originated in a man younger than 35 in good health and CMV-seropositive. The CDR3 corresponds to CASSPMRGPTYEQYF. The nucleotides read TGTGCCAGCAGCCCTATGAGGGGGCCAACCTACGAGCAGTACTTC.